This T cell receptor (beta chain) is drawn from a study of blood T cell repertoires in COVID-19 (TCRdb year 2020). Some background on the complete study: Samples from collaborators originated in the United States, Italy and Spain and spanned both the acute and convalescent phases of COVID-19. The material from the prospective study consisted of cDNA or gDNA derived from T cells, B-cell-depleted T cells, or PBMCs. Deeply sampled blood TCRbeta repertoires from subjects exposed to, actively infected with, or recovered from COVID-19 were included in the dataset. The repertoires were made available in a free public database intended to serve as a resource for research on the immune response to SARS-CoV-2. Samples came from the ongoing ImmuneRACE study (first 160 participants) plus 1,254 subjects from 6 global collaborators. Sample metadata almost always included a de-identified subject ID, COVID-19 status, age in years and sex. Where HLA class I and class II types were available, the types were taken from metadata supplied by the sample provider, not from assay-based typing.

Whole blood was collected in K2EDTA tubes by collaborating institutions according to the institutions' own protocols. For TCRbeta analysis, collaborators shipped samples in one of three forms: frozen whole blood, isolated PBMCs, or DNA extracted from either of those sample types. Points the paper makes about the study in general: Clinical and demographic metadata were provided uncurated, with the amount varying by source and participant.

In the germline V gene, CDR1 corresponds to ENHRY and CDR2 to SYGVKD. The CDR3 runs 18 residues from the cysteine to the phenylalanine. The DNA shown is the 54-base CDR3, in frame from base 1. Cut back by 0 bases and 0 bases, the V and J ends lie 16 bases apart. As to this clone: What antigen it recognizes has not been identified. The sample holds no much larger clone one base away, and base qualities are not on file.

The immunoSEQ Assay, a bias-controlled multiplex PCR, was used to amplify TCRbeta CDR3 regions from genomic DNA. The original methods were these. The number of nucleated cells in each sample was estimated by amplification of reference gene primers within the assay. To quantify the absolute abundance of each unique TCRbeta CDR3 rearrangement, sequence reads were collapsed and filtered. Productive Simpson clonality was computed per sample as the square root of Simpson's diversity index over productive rearrangements. Imported from immuneACCESS, the table was reduced by TCRdb to in-frame sequences with V and J called. These copies leave out some clones; in studies compared against another copy, an unresolved V gene accounts for under half, and the cause of the remainder is not known. V, J and clone size were drawn from that table, and D and trimming were deduced from the DNA. The sample has 35,000 to 45,000 clones on record, roughly 90% of them singletons. More than 2% of the sample rests with the top ten.

The TCR originated in a human donor in a cohort sampled during active COVID-19. The sequencing input was peripheral blood. The chain was built from TRBV10-3 and TRBJ2-3; the D region possibly corresponds to TRBD2 (5 bases align). The DNA reads as follows: TGTGCCATCAGTGAGTCGCCCGTCCGGGGATCTAGCACAGATACGCAGTATTTT. It translates to CAISESPVRGSSTDTQYF.